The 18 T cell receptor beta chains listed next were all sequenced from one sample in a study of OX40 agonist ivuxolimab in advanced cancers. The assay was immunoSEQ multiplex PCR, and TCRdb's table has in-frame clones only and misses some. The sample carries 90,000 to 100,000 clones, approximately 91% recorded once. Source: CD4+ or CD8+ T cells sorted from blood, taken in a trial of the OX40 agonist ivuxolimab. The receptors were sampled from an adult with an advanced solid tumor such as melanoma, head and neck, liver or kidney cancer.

The CDR3 protein is CASSLGNPRDEQYF. The CDR3 region has the DNA TGTGCCAGCAGTTTAGGGAATCCGAGGGACGAGCAGTACTTC. The rearrangement uses TRBV27 and TRBJ2-7; perhaps TRBD2 as D (5 bases). The V gene lost 2 bases and the J gene lost 5 bases, with 13 bases spanning the gap. The CDR3 loop spans 14 amino acids. Germline V CDR1 and CDR2: MNHEY, SMNVEV (reference sequence).

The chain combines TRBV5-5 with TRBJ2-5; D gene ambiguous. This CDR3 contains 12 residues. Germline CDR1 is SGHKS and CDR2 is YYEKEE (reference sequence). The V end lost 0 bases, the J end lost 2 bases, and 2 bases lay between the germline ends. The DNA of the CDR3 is TGTGCCAGCAGCTTGGCACAAGAGACCCAGTACTTC. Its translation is CASSLAQETQYF.

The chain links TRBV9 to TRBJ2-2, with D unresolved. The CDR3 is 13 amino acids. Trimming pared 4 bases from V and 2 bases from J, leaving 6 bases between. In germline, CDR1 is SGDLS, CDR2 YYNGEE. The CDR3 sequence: CASSPDNTGELFF. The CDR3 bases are TGTGCCAGCAGCCCAGATAACACCGGGGAGCTGTTTTTT.

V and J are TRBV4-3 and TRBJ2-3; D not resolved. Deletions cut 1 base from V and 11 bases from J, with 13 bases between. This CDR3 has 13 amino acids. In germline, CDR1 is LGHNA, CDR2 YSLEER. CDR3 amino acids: CASSQGLFSGQYF. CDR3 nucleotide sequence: TGCGCCAGCAGCCAAGGACTCTTTTCCGGGCAGTATTTT.

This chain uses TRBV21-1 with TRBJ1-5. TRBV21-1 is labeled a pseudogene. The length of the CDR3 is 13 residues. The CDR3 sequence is CASPGEGNQPQHF. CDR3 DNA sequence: TGTGCCAGCCCCGGGGAGGGCAATCAGCCCCAGCATTTT.

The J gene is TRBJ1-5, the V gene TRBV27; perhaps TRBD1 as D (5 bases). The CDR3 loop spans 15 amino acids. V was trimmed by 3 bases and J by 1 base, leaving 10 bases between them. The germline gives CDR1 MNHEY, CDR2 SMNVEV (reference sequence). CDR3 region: CASSLGRASNQPQHF. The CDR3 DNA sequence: TGTGCCAGCAGTTTGGGCAGGGCAAGCAATCAGCCCCAGCATTTT.

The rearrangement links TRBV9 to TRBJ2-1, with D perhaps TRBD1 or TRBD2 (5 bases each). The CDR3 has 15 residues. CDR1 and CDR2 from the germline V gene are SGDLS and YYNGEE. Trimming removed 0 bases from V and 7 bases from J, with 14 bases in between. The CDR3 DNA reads TGTGCCAGCAGCGTAGAGGAGCGGCCAGGGAATGAGCAGTTCTTC. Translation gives CASSVEERPGNEQFF.

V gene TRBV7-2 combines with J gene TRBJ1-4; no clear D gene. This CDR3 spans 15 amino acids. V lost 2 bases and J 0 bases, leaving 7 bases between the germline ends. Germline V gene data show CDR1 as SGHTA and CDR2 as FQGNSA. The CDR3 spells CASSLYVATNEKLFF. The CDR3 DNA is TGTGCCAGCAGCTTATACGTTGCAACTAATGAAAAACTGTTTTTT.

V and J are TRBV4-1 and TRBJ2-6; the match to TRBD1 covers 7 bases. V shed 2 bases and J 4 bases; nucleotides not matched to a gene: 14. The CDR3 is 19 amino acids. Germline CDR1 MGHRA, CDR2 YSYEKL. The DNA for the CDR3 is TGCGCCAGCAGCCAAATCCCCACCCCGACAGGGCGCGGGGCCAACGTCCTGACTTTC. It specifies CASSQIPTPTGRGANVLTF.

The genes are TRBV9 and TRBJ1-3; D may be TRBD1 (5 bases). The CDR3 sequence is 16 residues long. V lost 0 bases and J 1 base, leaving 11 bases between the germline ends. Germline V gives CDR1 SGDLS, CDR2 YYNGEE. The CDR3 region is CASSVDSGWSGNTIYF. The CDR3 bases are TGTGCCAGCAGCGTAGATTCAGGGTGGTCTGGAAACACCATATATTTT.

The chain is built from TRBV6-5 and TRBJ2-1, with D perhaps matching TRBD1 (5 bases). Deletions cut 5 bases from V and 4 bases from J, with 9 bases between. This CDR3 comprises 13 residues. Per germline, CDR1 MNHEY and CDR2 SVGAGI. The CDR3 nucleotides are TGTGCCAGCAGTGACGGACATTACAATGAGCAGTTCTTC. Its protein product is CASSDGHYNEQFF.

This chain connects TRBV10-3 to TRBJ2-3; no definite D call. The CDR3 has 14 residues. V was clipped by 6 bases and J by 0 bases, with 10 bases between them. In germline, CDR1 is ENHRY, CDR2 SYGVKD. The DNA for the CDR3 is TGTGCCATCAGAGGCGCCTTTAGCACAGATACGCAGTATTTT. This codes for CAIRGAFSTDTQYF.

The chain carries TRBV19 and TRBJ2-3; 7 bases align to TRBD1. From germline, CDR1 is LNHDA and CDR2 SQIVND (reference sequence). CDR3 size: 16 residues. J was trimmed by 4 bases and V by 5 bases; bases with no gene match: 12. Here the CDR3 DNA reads TGTGCCAGTAGTTCACTTCCGGGACAGCGGCCAGATACGCAGTATTTT. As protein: CASSSLPGQRPDTQYF. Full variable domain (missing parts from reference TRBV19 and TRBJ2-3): DGGITQSPKYLFRKEGQNVTLSCEQNLNHDAMYWYRQDPGQGLRLIYYSQIVNDFQKGDIAEGYSVSREKKESFPLTVTSAQKNPTAFYLCASSSLPGQRPDTQYFGPGTRLTVL.

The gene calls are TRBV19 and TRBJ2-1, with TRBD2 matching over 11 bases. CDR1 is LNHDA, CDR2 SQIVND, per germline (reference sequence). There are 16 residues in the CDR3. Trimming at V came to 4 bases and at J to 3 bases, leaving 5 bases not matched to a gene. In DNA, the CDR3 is TGTGCCAGTAGTACCCTCGGGACTAGCGGCTACAATGAGCAGTTCTTC. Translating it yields CASSTLGTSGYNEQFF.

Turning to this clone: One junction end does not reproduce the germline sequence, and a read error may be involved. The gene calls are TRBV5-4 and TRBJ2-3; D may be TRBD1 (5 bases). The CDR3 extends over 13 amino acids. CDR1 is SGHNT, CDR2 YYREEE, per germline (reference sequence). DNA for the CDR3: TGTGCCAGCAGATTGGGGCCTAGGGATACGCAGTATTTT. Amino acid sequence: CASRLGPRDTQYF.

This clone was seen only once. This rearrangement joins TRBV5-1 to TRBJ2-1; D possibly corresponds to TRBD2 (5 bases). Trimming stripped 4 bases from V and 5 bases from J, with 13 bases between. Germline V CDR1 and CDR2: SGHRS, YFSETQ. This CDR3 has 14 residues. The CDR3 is CASSPGRVNNEQFF. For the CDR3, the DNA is TGCGCCAGCAGCCCGGGGAGAGTCAACAATGAGCAGTTCTTC.

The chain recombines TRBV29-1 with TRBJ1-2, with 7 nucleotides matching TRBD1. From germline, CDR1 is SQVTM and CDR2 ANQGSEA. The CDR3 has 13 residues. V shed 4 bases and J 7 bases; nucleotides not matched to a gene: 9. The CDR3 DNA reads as TGCAGCGTTGTGGGCCAGGGGGAAGCTGGCTACACCTTC. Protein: CSVVGQGEAGYTF.

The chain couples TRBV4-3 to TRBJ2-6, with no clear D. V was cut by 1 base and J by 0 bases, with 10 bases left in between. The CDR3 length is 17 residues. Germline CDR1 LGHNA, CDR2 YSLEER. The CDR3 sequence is CASSQAGPDSGANVLTF. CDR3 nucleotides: TGCGCCAGCAGCCAAGCTGGACCGGACTCTGGGGCCAACGTCCTGACTTTC.